A single sample is the source of the 25 T cell receptor beta chains below, sequenced in a study of blood T cell repertoires in COVID-19. The repertoire was sequenced with immunoSEQ multiplex PCR; TCRdb's copy has only in-frame clones and lacks some. The data show about 26,000 clones, nearly 90% seen once. The sequenced sample consisted of peripheral blood. The receptors were sampled from a man aged 70 or older with acute or convalescent COVID-19.

This clone was picked up one time. J is TRBJ2-7 and V is TRBV6-5, with TRBD2 identical over 10 bases. The trim removed 2 bases at V and 4 bases at J, leaving 8 bases unmatched. Germline CDR1 is MNHEY and CDR2 is SVGAGI. CDR3 length equals 16 residues. In DNA, the CDR3 is TGTGCCAGCAGTTACGTCGGGCTAGCGGGAGATTACGAGCAGTACTTC. Encoded protein: CASSYVGLAGDYEQYF.

This chain connects TRBV7-9 to TRBJ1-3; D is possibly TRBD1 (5 bases). V lost 3 bases, J lost 2 bases, and 11 bases lay in between. Germline V CDR1 and CDR2: SEHNR, FQNEAQ (reference sequence). This CDR3 has 15 amino acids. The CDR3 spells CASSFQGTTGNTIYF. CDR3 nucleotides: TGTGCCAGCAGCTTTCAGGGCACTACTGGAAACACCATATATTTT. Complete variable domain (other parts from reference TRBV7-9 and TRBJ1-3): DTGVSQNPRHKITKRGQNVTFRCDPISEHNRLYWYRQTLGQGPEFLTYFQNEAQLEKSRLLSDRFSAERPKGSFSTLEIQRTEQGDSAMYLCASSFQGTTGNTIYFGEGSWLTVV.

V usage is TRBV6-5 and J usage is TRBJ2-7; TRBD1 aligns across 7 bases. This CDR3 contains 15 residues. CDR1 and CDR2 (germline): MNHEY, SVGAGI. The junction had 9 bases not matched to a gene; V was cut back by 7 bases and J by 0 bases. CDR3 DNA: TGTGCCAGCATTTCAGGGACAGCCAGCTCCTACGAGCAGTACTTC. It encodes CASISGTASSYEQYF.

The gene calls are TRBV6-5 and TRBJ1-1; TRBD1 matches at 7 bases. Germline loops: CDR1 MNHEY, CDR2 SVGAGI. The trim removed 4 bases at V and 5 bases at J, leaving 10 bases unmatched. This CDR3 contains 15 residues. The DNA for the CDR3 is TGTGCCAGCAGTTCCTCGACACAGGGGTCAACTGAAGCTTTCTTT. Protein: CASSSSTQGSTEAFF.

The chain recombines TRBV7-2 with TRBJ1-2, with D perhaps matching TRBD1 (5 bases). The CDR3 spans 14 residues. CDR1 and CDR2 from the germline V gene are SGHTA and FQGNSA. V lost 7 bases and J 1 base, leaving 13 bases between the germline ends. The CDR3 spells CASTLWGVNYGYTF. DNA for the CDR3: TGTGCCAGCACCCTATGGGGGGTTAACTATGGCTACACCTTC.

The chain has TRBV7-3 and TRBJ2-2, with 8 nucleotides matching TRBD1. With V trimmed by 4 bases and J by 4 bases, 5 bases remained unmatched. Germline CDR1 is SGHTA and CDR2 is FQGTGA. CDR3 length: 15 amino acids. This chain's CDR3 is CASSSRQGSTGELFF. In DNA, the CDR3 is TGTGCCAGCAGCTCCCGACAGGGGAGCACCGGGGAGCTGTTTTTT.

The rearrangement links TRBV19 to TRBJ1-6; 10 bases agree with TRBD1. Germline loops: CDR1 LNHDA, CDR2 SQIVND (reference sequence). Trimming removed 0 bases from V and 7 bases from J; junction bases left unmatched: 15. CDR3 length equals 20 residues. CDR3 sequence (DNA): TGTGCCAGTAGTATAGATCTTCGGGGGCTGACAGGGGGCTCGAATTCACCCCTCCACTTT. It specifies CASSIDLRGLTGGSNSPLHF.

This clone was detected once. The chain employs TRBV29-1 and TRBJ2-3; 11 nucleotides align to TRBD2. In germline, CDR1 is SQVTM, CDR2 ANQGSEA. The CDR3 contains 17 residues. The V segment lost 5 bases and the J segment 4 bases; nucleotides outside the gene matches: 14. The chain's CDR3 is CSVHPISGRALPDTQYF. As DNA, the CDR3 is TGCAGCGTTCACCCTATTAGCGGGAGGGCCCTTCCAGATACGCAGTATTTT.

The CDR3, as DNA: TGTGCCAGCAGTTCACCCGGGACAGGGGCTGACGAGCAGTACTTC. It translates to CASSSPGTGADEQYF. The rearrangement joins TRBV27 to TRBJ2-7; 10 nucleotides line up with TRBD1. The CDR3 is 15 amino acids. Germline CDR1 is MNHEY and CDR2 is SMNVEV (reference sequence). The V gene end was trimmed by 4 bases and the J gene end by 5 bases; junction bases not matched to a gene: 8.

The chain joins TRBV7-3 to TRBJ2-2; a possible D gene is TRBD2 (5 bases). The germline V and J ends were trimmed by 4 bases and 1 base, with 10 bases remaining between them. Germline V gene lookup returns CDR1 SGHTA and CDR2 FQGTGA. The CDR3 length is 15 residues. In nucleotides, the CDR3 is TGTGCCAGCAGCTCGGACTCCGTGAACACCGGGGAGCTGTTTTTT. This encodes CASSSDSVNTGELFF.

The chain has TRBV4-2 and TRBJ2-7; TRBD2 might be the D (5 bases). Trimming pared 3 bases from V and 6 bases from J, leaving 18 bases between. CDR3 length: 15 amino acids. CDR1 LGHNA and CDR2 YNFKEQ come from the germline V gene. This chain's CDR3 is CASSHDATTSGEQYF. In DNA form, the CDR3 reads TGTGCCAGCAGCCACGATGCGACCACGAGCGGCGAGCAGTACTTC.

This clone was seen only once. This sequence joins TRBV25-1 and TRBJ2-5, with a weak D call TRBD1 (6 bases). V was shortened by 4 bases and J by 5 bases, with 14 bases between the two germline ends. There are 14 residues in the CDR3. The germline V gene encodes CDR1 MGHDK and CDR2 SYGVNS. This chain's CDR3 is CASSGTGMWETQYF. Written as DNA, the CDR3 is TGTGCCAGCAGTGGTACAGGGATGTGGGAGACCCAGTACTTC.

This clone appeared a single time. The chain uses TRBV18 and TRBJ2-3, with 7 bases lining up with TRBD2. The CDR3 is 16 amino acids. With V trimmed by 8 bases and J by 1 base, 12 bases remained unmatched. The germline CDR1 and CDR2 sequences are KGHSH and LQKENI. The CDR3 spells CASTYSAGARTDTQYF. The CDR3 bases are TGTGCCAGCACTTACTCGGCGGGAGCGCGCACAGATACGCAGTATTTT. Complete variable domain (other parts from reference TRBV18 and TRBJ2-3): NAGVMQNPRHLVRRRGQEARLRCSPMKGHSHVYWYRQLPEEGLKFMVYLQKENIIDESGMPKERFSAEFPKEGPSILRIQQVVRGDSAAYFCASTYSAGARTDTQYFGPGTRLTVL.

This clone was observed a handful of times. This chain connects TRBV6-2 or TRBV6-3 to TRBJ2-1; D unclear. Per the germline V gene, CDR1 is MNHEY and CDR2 is SVGEGT. The CDR3 runs to 13 residues. Trimming pared 0 bases from V and 7 bases from J, leaving 7 bases between. The chain's CDR3 is CASSYSPQNEQFF. CDR3 nucleotide sequence: TGTGCCAGCAGTTACTCCCCCCAGAATGAGCAGTTCTTC.

The genes are TRBV5-1 and TRBJ2-7; 7 bases match TRBD1. Germline V gene data show CDR1 as SGHRS and CDR2 as YFSETQ. The CDR3 spans 14 residues. The V and J ends lost 0 bases and 5 bases, in that order; junction bases with no gene match: 5. CDR3 in DNA: TGCGCCAGCAGCTTGGCCGGGCAGGGGGACGAGCAGTACTTC. Its translation: CASSLAGQGDEQYF.

V and J are TRBV29-1 and TRBJ1-3; D unresolved. The germline V and J ends were trimmed by 1 base and 0 bases, with 10 bases remaining between them. This CDR3 is 15 amino acids long. In germline, CDR1 is SQVTM, CDR2 ANQGSEA. The CDR3 coding sequence is TGCAGCGTTGAAGTTCTGACTGTCTCTGGAAACACCATATATTTT. This encodes CSVEVLTVSGNTIYF.

This chain connects TRBV29-1 to TRBJ2-3; D unclear. CDR1 is SQVTM and CDR2 is ANQGSEA in the germline V gene. Trimming removed 8 bases at V and 0 bases at J, with 15 bases between. This CDR3 contains 14 residues. CDR3 sequence: CSTTPSLSTDTQYF. CDR3 coding DNA: TGCAGCACCACCCCCTCACTAAGCACAGATACGCAGTATTTT.

CDR3 nucleotide sequence: TGTGCCAGCGGCCACCTAGCGGGACGCTCCTACGAGCAGTACTTC. This codes for CASGHLAGRSYEQYF. This chain joins TRBV13 and TRBJ2-7, with 9 positions matching TRBD2. Looked up from germline, CDR1 is PRHDT and CDR2 is FYEKMQ (reference sequence). The trim removed 8 bases at V and 0 bases at J, leaving 8 bases unmatched. This CDR3 region has 15 residues.

The chain is built from TRBV28 and TRBJ1-5; D call uncertain. The CDR3 totals 12 residues. In germline, CDR1 is MDHEN, CDR2 SYDVKM. The V gene lost 5 bases and the J gene lost 4 bases, with 6 bases spanning the gap. CDR3 DNA sequence: TGTGCCAGCAGTCTCAGAAATCAGCCCCAGCATTTT. It codes for CASSLRNQPQHF. Variable domain in full (rest from reference TRBV28 and TRBJ1-5): DVKVTQSSRYLVKRTGEKVFLECVQDMDHENMFWYRQDPGLGLRLIYFSYDVKMKEKGDIPEGYSVSREKKERFSLILESASTNQTSMYLCASSLRNQPQHFGDGTRLSIL.

This rearrangement joins TRBV19 to TRBJ1-4, with 9 positions matching TRBD1. There are 14 residues in the CDR3. The ends lost 6 bases at V and 13 bases at J; junction bases unmatched: 12. Germline V lookup: CDR1 LNHDA, CDR2 SQIVND (reference sequence). The CDR3 reads CASSVNRGRVRLFF. CDR3 bases: TGTGCCAGTAGCGTTAACAGGGGGCGCGTACGACTGTTTTTT.

The J gene is TRBJ2-7, the V gene TRBV4-3; tentative D call: TRBD2 (5 bases). Between the trimmed V and J ends, which lost 0 bases and 0 bases, there was a span of 12 bases. CDR1 is LGHNA and CDR2 is YSLEER in the germline V gene. The CDR3 runs to 16 residues. In DNA, the CDR3 is TGCGCCAGCAGCCAAGATAAGCGGAGATTCTCCTACGAGCAGTACTTC. It translates to CASSQDKRRFSYEQYF.

This chain uses TRBV7-2 with TRBJ2-5; possible D gene TRBD2, 5 bases. This CDR3 comprises 13 residues. The V gene lost 5 bases and the J gene lost 2 bases, with 9 bases spanning the gap. Germline CDR1 reads SGHTA; CDR2 reads FQGNSA. The CDR3 DNA sequence: TGTGCCAGCAGCCCCCGGAGGCAAGAGACCCAGTACTTC. This translates into CASSPRRQETQYF.

The chain couples TRBV15 to TRBJ2-2; TRBD1 agrees at 7 bases. The CDR3 consists of 13 residues. Losses at the gene ends were 8 bases for V and 2 bases for J; bases not matched to a gene: 2. CDR1 LNHNV and CDR2 YYDKDF come from the germline V gene (reference sequence). The CDR3 nucleotides are TGTGCCACCCAGGGGGTCAACACCGGGGAGCTGTTTTTT. It is translated as CATQGVNTGELFF.

The chain has TRBV29-1 and TRBJ1-2, with TRBD1 as a possible D gene (6 bases). This CDR3 is 13 amino acids long. Germline lookup yields CDR1 SQVTM and CDR2 ANQGSEA. The V end lost 2 bases, the J end lost 6 bases, and 13 bases lay between the germline ends. The CDR3 spells CSVEITQGNGYTF. CDR3 DNA: TGCAGCGTTGAAATTACCCAGGGGAATGGCTACACCTTC.

The CDR3 region has the DNA TGTGCCAGCAGCAGGACTAGCGCATACGATACGCAGTATTTT. It encodes CASSRTSAYDTQYF. The V and J genes are TRBV7-9 and TRBJ2-3; 9 bases map to TRBD2. Germline V gene lookup returns CDR1 SEHNR and CDR2 FQNEAQ (reference sequence). The V gene end was trimmed by 5 bases and the J gene end by 6 bases; junction bases not matched to a gene: 6. The CDR3 sequence is 14 residues long.